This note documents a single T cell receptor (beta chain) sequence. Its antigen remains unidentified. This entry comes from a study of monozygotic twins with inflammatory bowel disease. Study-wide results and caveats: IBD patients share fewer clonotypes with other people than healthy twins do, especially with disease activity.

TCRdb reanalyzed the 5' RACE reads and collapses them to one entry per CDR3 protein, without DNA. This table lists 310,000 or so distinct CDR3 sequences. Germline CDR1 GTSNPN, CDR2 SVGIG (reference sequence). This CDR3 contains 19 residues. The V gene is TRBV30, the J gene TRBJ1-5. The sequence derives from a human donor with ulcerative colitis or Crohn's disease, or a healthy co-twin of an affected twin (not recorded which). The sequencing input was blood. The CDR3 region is CAWSAQGQVGSWSNQPQHF.